This paragraph reports one T cell receptor beta chain. The sample originates from a study of blood T cell repertoires in COVID-19. Sequenced by immunoSEQ multiplex PCR; TCRdb stores in-frame clones only, minus some. This sample has roughly 240,000 clones, with about 87% found just once. Trimming took 6 bases from V and 10 from J; bases not matched to a gene: 15. The CDR3 is 15 amino acids. The clonotype originates from a woman between 40 and 55 years old with acute COVID-19. The sequencing sample was made of PBMCs or T cells enriched from blood (not recorded which). The chain recombines TRBV5-3 with TRBJ1-5, with 8 bases identical to TRBD1. TRBV5-3 is an open reading frame whose function is uncertain. CDR3 nucleotides: TGTGCCAGAACCGACTCCCGGGACAGGTCGGGTCCCCAGCATTTT. Translated, it gives CARTDSRDRSGPQHF.